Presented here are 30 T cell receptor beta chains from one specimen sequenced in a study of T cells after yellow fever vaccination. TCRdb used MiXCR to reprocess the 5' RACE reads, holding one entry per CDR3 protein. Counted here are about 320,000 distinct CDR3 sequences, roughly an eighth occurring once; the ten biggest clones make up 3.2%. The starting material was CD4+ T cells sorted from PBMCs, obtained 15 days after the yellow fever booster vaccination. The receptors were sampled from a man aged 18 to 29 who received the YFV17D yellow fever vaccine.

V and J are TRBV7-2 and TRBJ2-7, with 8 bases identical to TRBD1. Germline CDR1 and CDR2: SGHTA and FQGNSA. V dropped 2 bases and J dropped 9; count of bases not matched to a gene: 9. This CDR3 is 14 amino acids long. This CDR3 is CASSLNRGSDAQYF. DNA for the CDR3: TGTGCCAGCAGCTTAAACAGGGGGAGCGACGCGCAGTACTTC.

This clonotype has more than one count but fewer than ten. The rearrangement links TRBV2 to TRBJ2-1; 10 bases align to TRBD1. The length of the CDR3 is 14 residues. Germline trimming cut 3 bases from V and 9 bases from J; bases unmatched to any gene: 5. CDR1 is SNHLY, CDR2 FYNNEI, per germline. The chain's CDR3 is CASSDRTGGAEQFF. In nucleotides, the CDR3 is TGTGCCAGCAGTGACCGGACAGGGGGGGCTGAGCAGTTCTTC.

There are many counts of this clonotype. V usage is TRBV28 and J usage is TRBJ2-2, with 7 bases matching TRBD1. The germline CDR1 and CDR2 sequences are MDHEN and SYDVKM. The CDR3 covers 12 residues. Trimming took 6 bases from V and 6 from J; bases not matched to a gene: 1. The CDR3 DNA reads TGTGCCAGCAGCGGGACAGCCGGGGAGCTGTTTTTT. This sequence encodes CASSGTAGELFF. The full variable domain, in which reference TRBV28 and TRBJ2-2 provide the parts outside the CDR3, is DVKVTQSSRYLVKRTGEKVFLECVQDMDHENMFWYRQDPGLGLRLIYFSYDVKMKEKGDIPEGYSVSREKKERFSLILESASTNQTSMYLCASSGTAGELFFGEGSRLTVL.

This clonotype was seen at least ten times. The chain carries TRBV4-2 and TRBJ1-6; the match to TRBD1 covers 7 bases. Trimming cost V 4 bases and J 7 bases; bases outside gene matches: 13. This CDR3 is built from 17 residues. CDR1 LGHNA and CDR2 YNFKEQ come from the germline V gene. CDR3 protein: CASSPYEGTDGNSPLHF. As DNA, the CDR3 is TGTGCCAGCAGCCCGTATGAAGGGACAGACGGCAATTCACCCCTCCACTTT.

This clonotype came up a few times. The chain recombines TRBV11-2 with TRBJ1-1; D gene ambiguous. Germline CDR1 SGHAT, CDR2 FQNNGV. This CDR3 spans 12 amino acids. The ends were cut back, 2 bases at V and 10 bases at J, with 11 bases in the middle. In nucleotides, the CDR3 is TGTGCCAGCAGCTTAAAGGGTATGGGAGCTTTCTTT. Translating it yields CASSLKGMGAFF.

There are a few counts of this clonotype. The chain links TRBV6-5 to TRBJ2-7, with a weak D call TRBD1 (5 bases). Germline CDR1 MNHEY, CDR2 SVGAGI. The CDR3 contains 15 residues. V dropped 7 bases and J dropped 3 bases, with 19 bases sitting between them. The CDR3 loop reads CASTISPQGFYEQYF. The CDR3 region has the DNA TGTGCCAGCACCATAAGCCCCCAGGGTTTCTACGAGCAGTACTTC.

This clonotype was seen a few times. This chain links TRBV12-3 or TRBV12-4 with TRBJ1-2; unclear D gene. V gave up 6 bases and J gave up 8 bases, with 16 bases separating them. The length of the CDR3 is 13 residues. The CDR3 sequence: CASRDTRLKGYTF. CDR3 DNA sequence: TGTGCCAGCAGAGATACCCGACTGAAGGGCTACACCTTC.

CDR3 DNA sequence: TGTGCCAGCAGCTTGGGGCCCGCGGGCGCCGACTATGGCTACACCTTC. As protein: CASSLGPAGADYGYTF. The chain couples TRBV5-4 to TRBJ1-2; D unclear. The CDR3 covers 16 residues. V was trimmed by 0 bases and J by 3 bases, leaving 15 bases between them. Germline V gene lookup returns CDR1 SGHNT and CDR2 YYREEE (reference sequence).

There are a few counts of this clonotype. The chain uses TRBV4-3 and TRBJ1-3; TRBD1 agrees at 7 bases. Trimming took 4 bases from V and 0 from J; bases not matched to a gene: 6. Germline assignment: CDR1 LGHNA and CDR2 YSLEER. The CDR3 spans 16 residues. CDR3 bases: TGCGCCAGCAGCCTTGGACAGGCCTTCTCTGGAAACACCATATATTTT. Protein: CASSLGQAFSGNTIYF.

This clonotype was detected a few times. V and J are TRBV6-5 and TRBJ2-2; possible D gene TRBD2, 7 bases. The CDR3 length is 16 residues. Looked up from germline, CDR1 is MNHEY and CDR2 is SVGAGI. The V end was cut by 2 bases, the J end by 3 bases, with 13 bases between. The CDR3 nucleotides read TGTGCCAGCAGTTACGGAGGGGGGGGCTACACCGGGGAGCTGTTTTTT. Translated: CASSYGGGGYTGELFF.

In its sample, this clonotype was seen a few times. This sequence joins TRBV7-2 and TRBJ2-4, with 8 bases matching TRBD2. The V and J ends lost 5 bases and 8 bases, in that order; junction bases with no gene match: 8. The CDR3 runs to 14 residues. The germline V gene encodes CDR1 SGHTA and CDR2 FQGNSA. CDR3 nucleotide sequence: TGTGCCAGCAGCCCGGGGGGGCCGGGGTACATTCAGTACTTC. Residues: CASSPGGPGYIQYF.

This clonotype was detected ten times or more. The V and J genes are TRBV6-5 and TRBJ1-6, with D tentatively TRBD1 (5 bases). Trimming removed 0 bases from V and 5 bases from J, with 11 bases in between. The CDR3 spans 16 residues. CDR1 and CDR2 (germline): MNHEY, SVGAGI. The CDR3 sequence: CASSYSWSGNNSPLHF. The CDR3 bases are TGTGCCAGCAGTTACTCATGGTCAGGGAATAATTCACCCCTCCACTTT.

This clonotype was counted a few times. CDR3: CASSPGRSNQPQHF. As DNA, the CDR3 is TGTGCCAGCAGCCCAGGACGATCCAATCAGCCCCAGCATTTT. This chain uses TRBV7-2 with TRBJ1-5; the D is unclear. The germline gives CDR1 SGHTA, CDR2 FQGNSA. The CDR3 is made up of 14 amino acids. V was cut by 5 bases and J by 3 bases, with 11 bases left in between.

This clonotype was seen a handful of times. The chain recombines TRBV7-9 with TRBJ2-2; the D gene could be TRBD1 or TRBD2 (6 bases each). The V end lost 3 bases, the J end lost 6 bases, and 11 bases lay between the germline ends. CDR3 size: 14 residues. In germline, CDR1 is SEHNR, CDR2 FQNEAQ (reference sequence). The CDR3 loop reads CASSFYREAGELFF. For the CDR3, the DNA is TGTGCCAGCAGCTTTTACAGGGAGGCCGGGGAGCTGTTTTTT.

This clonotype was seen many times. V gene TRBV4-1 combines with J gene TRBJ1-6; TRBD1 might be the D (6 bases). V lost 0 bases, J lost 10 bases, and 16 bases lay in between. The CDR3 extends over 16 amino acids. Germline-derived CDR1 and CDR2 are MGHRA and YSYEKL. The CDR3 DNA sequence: TGCGCCAGCAGCCAAGAGCTGTCAGGGGTGGGCTCACCCCTCCACTTT. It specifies CASSQELSGVGSPLHF.

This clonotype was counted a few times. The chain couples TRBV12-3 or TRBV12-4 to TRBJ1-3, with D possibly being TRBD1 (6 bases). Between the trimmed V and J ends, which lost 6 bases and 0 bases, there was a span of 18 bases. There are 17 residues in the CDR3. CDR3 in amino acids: CASSQTGQLRSGNTIYF. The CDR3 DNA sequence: TGTGCCAGCAGCCAGACGGGACAACTTCGCTCTGGAAACACCATATATTTT.

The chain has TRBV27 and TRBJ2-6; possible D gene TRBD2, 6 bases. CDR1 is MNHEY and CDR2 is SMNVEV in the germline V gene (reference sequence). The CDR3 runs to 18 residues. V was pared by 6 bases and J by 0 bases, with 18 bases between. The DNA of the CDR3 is TGTGCCAGCAGCTTTACCGGGACTCTTTTCTCTGGGGCCAACGTCCTGACTTTC. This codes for CASSFTGTLFSGANVLTF.

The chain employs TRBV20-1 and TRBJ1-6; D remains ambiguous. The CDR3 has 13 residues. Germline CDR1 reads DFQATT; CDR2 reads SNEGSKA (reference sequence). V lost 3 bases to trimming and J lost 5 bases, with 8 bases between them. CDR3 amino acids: CSASRRDNSPLHF. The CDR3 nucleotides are TGCAGTGCTAGTAGAAGGGATAATTCACCCCTCCACTTT.

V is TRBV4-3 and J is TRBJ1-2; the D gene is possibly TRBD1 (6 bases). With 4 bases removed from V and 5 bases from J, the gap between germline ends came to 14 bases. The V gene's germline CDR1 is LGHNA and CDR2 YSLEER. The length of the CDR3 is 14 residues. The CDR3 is CASSREKGEYGYTF. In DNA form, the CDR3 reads TGCGCCAGCAGCCGCGAGAAGGGGGAATATGGCTACACCTTC.

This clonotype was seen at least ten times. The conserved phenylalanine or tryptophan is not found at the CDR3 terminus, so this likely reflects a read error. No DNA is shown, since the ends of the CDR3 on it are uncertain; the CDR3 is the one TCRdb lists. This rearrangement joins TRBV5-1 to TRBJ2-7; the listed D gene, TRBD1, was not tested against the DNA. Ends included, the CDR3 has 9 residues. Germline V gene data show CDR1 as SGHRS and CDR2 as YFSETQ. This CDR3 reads CASSWGRYL.

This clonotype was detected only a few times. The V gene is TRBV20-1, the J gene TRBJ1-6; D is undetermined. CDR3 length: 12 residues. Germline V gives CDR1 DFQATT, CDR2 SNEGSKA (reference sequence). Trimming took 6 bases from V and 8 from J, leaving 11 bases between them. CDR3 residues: CSAPYGDSPLHF. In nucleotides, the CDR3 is TGCAGTGCGCCATACGGGGATTCACCCCTCCACTTT.

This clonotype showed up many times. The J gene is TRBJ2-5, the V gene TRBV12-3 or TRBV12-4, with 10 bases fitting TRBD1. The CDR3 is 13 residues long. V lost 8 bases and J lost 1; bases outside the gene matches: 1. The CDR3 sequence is CASGDRGQETQYF. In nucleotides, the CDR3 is TGTGCCAGCGGGGACAGGGGCCAAGAGACCCAGTACTTC.

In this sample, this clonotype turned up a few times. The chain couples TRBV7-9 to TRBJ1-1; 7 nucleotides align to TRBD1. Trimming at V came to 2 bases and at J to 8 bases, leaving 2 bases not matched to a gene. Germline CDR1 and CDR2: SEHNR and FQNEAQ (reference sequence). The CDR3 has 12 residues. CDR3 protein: CASSLLDREAFF. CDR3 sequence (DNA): TGTGCCAGCAGCTTATTGGACAGGGAAGCTTTCTTT.

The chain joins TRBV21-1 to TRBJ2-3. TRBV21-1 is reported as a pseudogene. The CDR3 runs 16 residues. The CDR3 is CASTNPTKKNTDTQYF. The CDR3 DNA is TGTGCCAGCACCAATCCGACAAAGAAAAACACAGATACGCAGTATTTT.

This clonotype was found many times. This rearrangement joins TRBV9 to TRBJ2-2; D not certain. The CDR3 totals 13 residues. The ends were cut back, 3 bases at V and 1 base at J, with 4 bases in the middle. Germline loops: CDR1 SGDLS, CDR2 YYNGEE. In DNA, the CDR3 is TGTGCCAGCAGCGATGTGAACACCGGGGAGCTGTTTTTT. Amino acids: CASSDVNTGELFF.

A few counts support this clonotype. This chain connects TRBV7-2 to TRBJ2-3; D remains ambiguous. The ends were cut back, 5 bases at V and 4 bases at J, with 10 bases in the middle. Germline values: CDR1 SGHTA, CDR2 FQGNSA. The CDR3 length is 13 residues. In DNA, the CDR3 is TGTGCCAGCAGCCCCGAGATCGCAGATACGCAGTATTTT. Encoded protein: CASSPEIADTQYF.

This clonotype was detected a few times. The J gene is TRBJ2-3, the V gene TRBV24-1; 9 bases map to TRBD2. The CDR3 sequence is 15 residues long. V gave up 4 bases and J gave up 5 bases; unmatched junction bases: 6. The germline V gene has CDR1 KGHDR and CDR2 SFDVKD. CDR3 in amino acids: CATSEGGGGGDTQYF. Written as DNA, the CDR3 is TGTGCCACCAGTGAGGGCGGGGGGGGAGGAGATACGCAGTATTTT.

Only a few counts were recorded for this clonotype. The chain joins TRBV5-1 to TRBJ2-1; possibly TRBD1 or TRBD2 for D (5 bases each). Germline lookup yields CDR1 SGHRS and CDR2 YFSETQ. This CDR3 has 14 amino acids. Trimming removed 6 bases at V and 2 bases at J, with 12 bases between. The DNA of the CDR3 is TGCGCCAGCACTTGGGGGTTAACCTACAATGAGCAGTTCTTC. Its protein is CASTWGLTYNEQFF. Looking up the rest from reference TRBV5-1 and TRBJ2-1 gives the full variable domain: KAGVTQTPRYLIKTRGQQVTLSCSPISGHRSVSWYQQTPGQGLQFLFEYFSETQRNKGNFPGRFSGRQFSNSRSEMNVSTLELGDSALYLCASTWGLTYNEQFFGPGTRLTVL.

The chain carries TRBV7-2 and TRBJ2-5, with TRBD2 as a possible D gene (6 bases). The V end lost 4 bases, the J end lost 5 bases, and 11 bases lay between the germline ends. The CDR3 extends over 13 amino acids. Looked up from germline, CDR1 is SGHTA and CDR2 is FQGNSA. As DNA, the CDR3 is TGTGCCAGCAGCTACGACAGCGGGGAGACCCAGTACTTC. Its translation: CASSYDSGETQYF.

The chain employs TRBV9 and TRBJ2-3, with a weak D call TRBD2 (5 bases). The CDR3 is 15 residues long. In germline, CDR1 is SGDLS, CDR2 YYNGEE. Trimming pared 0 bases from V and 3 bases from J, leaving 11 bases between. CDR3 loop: CASSVDGVGTDTQYF. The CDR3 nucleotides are TGTGCCAGCAGCGTAGACGGGGTTGGGACAGATACGCAGTATTTT.